The 6 T cell receptor beta chains in this list originate from one sample, sequenced in a study of T cells in localized non-small cell lung cancer. Assay used: immunoSEQ multiplex PCR; TCRdb lists only in-frame clones, some missing. The sample contains more than 100,000 clones, 70% to 90% of which appear only once. The sample was peripheral blood, taken before any cancer treatment. The receptors were gathered from a female donor older than 55 with stage I lung adenocarcinoma.

The V and J genes are TRBV2 and TRBJ2-3, with a weak D call TRBD2 (5 bases). The V and J ends lost 6 bases and 0 bases respectively, with 19 bases between them. CDR1 and CDR2 (germline): SNHLY, FYNNEI. There are 17 residues in the CDR3. CDR3 bases: TGTGCCAGCAGCCACCCCGGTCTCCCGGGAAGCACAGATACGCAGTATTTT. This encodes CASSHPGLPGSTDTQYF.

The chain has TRBV5-1 and TRBJ1-3; possible D gene TRBD1, 5 bases. CDR3 length: 16 residues. V dropped 0 bases and J dropped 3 bases, with 13 bases sitting between them. Per the germline V gene, CDR1 is SGHRS and CDR2 is YFSETQ. In nucleotides, the CDR3 is TGCGCCAGCAGCTTGGCCGGGACCACGCTTGGAAACACCATATATTTT. Amino acids: CASSLAGTTLGNTIYF. Using reference TRBV5-1 and TRBJ1-3 for the parts outside the CDR3, the full variable domain is KAGVTQTPRYLIKTRGQQVTLSCSPISGHRSVSWYQQTPGQGLQFLFEYFSETQRNKGNFPGRFSGRQFSNSRSEMNVSTLELGDSALYLCASSLAGTTLGNTIYFGEGSWLTVV.

This clone was found once. The V call is TRBV19, the J call TRBJ2-7; D not resolved. This CDR3 region has 12 residues. With 3 bases removed from V and 4 bases from J, the gap between germline ends came to 7 bases. Per the germline V gene, CDR1 is LNHDA and CDR2 is SQIVND (reference sequence). The CDR3 DNA follows: TGTGCCAGTAGTATTGTCGGGTACGAGCAGTACTTC. Its protein is CASSIVGYEQYF. Full variable domain (remainder filled in from reference TRBV19 and TRBJ2-7): DGGITQSPKYLFRKEGQNVTLSCEQNLNHDAMYWYRQDPGQGLRLIYYSQIVNDFQKGDIAEGYSVSREKKESFPLTVTSAQKNPTAFYLCASSIVGYEQYFGPGTRLTVT.

This chain joins TRBV28 and TRBJ2-1; possibly TRBD1 or TRBD2 for D (5 bases each). Germline lookup yields CDR1 MDHEN and CDR2 SYDVKM. The CDR3 totals 19 residues. Trimming removed 5 bases at V and 7 bases at J, with 30 bases between. The CDR3 here is CASSQHYPPPGPRLNEQFF. The CDR3, as DNA: TGTGCCAGCAGTCAGCATTACCCACCTCCGGGACCACGATTGAATGAGCAGTTCTTC.

The chain has TRBV7-9 and TRBJ2-3, with no clear D. Trimming shortened V by 1 base and J by 3 bases, and 2 bases separated the two germline ends. The CDR3 is made up of 12 amino acids. Germline CDR1 and CDR2: SEHNR and FQNEAQ (reference sequence). CDR3 in DNA: TGTGCCAGCAGCTTAGATACAGATACGCAGTATTTT. This encodes CASSLDTDTQYF. Using reference TRBV7-9 and TRBJ2-3 for the parts outside the CDR3, the full variable domain is DTGVSQNPRHKITKRGQNVTFRCDPISEHNRLYWYRQTLGQGPEFLTYFQNEAQLEKSRLLSDRFSAERPKGSFSTLEIQRTEQGDSAMYLCASSLDTDTQYFGPGTRLTVL.

CDR3 loop: CASRGGKSTDTQYF. The DNA of the CDR3 is TGCGCCAGCAGAGGAGGCAAGAGCACAGATACGCAGTATTTT. The chain recombines TRBV5-1 with TRBJ2-3; perhaps TRBD2 as D (5 bases). The CDR3 consists of 14 residues. Germline CDR1 reads SGHRS; CDR2 reads YFSETQ. V was cut by 5 bases and J by 0 bases, with 10 bases left in between.